This passage covers 8 T cell receptor beta chains from one sample sequenced in a study of blood T cell repertoires in COVID-19. Sequencing used immunoSEQ multiplex PCR; TCRdb keeps in-frame clones, though not all of them. This table has 200,000 to 250,000 clones, roughly 84% appearing once. Source material: peripheral blood. The receptors were gathered from a man over 45 who had recovered from COVID-19.

This clone was picked up one time. The genes are TRBV24-1 and TRBJ2-1; D unclear. Germline V CDR1 and CDR2: KGHDR, SFDVKD. This CDR3 region has 13 residues. V was shortened by 4 bases and J by 7 bases, with 10 bases between the two germline ends. CDR3 nucleotides: TGTGCCACCAGTGAGCAGGTTTGGAATGAGCAGTTCTTC. Its protein is CATSEQVWNEQFF.

The gene calls are TRBV19 and TRBJ2-3; 8 bases map to TRBD2. The CDR3 extends over 15 amino acids. Trimming at V came to 4 bases and at J to 5 bases, leaving 8 bases not matched to a gene. The germline CDR1 and CDR2 sequences are LNHDA and SQIVND (reference sequence). The CDR3 DNA reads as TGTGCCAGTAGTACAGTCCCGGGACTAGGAGATACGCAGTATTTT. Amino acid sequence: CASSTVPGLGDTQYF.

The chain is built from TRBV28 and TRBJ2-7; D is undetermined. The germline V and J ends were trimmed by 5 bases and 2 bases, with 13 bases remaining between them. Germline CDR1 MDHEN, CDR2 SYDVKM. The CDR3 has 14 residues. The CDR3 DNA reads as TGTGCCAGCAGTCCACCCAGAGGCCCCTACGAGCAGTACTTC. Its translation: CASSPPRGPYEQYF.

The J gene is TRBJ1-5, the V gene TRBV11-2; TRBD1 matches 7 bases. Germline-derived CDR1 and CDR2 are SGHAT and FQNNGV. V shed 5 bases, J shed 3 bases, and the junction held 4 bases outside the gene matches. The CDR3 is made up of 14 amino acids. The CDR3 spells CASSRDRVNQPQHF. CDR3 coding DNA: TGTGCCAGCAGCCGAGACAGGGTCAATCAGCCCCAGCATTTT.

This clone was found a few times. The rearrangement uses TRBV5-6 and TRBJ1-2, with a tentative D call TRBD1 (5 bases). Germline lookup yields CDR1 SGHDT and CDR2 YYEEEE. The V gene lost 5 bases and the J gene lost 1 base, with 12 bases spanning the gap. The CDR3 extends over 14 amino acids. The CDR3 nucleotides are TGTGCCAGCAGTTTAAGCGGGGGTAACTATGGCTACACCTTC. It translates to CASSLSGGNYGYTF.

This chain uses TRBV7-6 with TRBJ2-5, with 7 bases identical to TRBD1. CDR1 is SGHVS, CDR2 FNYEAQ, per germline. The CDR3 has 13 amino acids. V gave up 5 bases and J gave up 5 bases; unmatched junction bases: 5. The DNA for the CDR3 is TGTGCCAGCAGCCCCGACAGGGTCGAGACCCAGTACTTC. This translates into CASSPDRVETQYF.

The chain couples TRBV7-2 to TRBJ1-2; D gene unclear. CDR3 length equals 13 residues. Germline V gene sequence: CDR1 SGHTA, CDR2 FQGNSA. With 1 base removed from V and 7 bases from J, the gap between germline ends came to 10 bases. CDR3 sequence (DNA): TGTGCCAGCAGCTTAGATACTCTTGGTGGCTACACCTTC. It codes for CASSLDTLGGYTF.

This sequence joins TRBV18 and TRBJ2-1; TRBD2 might be the D (6 bases). The CDR3 is made up of 16 amino acids. The V gene's germline CDR1 is KGHSH and CDR2 LQKENI. Deletions cut 3 bases from V and 7 bases from J, with 19 bases between. CDR3 nucleotides: TGTGCCAGCTCACCCCCCGGGACTCCAAAAGGAAATGAGCAGTTCTTC. As protein: CASSPPGTPKGNEQFF.